This entry is about one T cell receptor (beta chain). No antigen is known for it. Repertoires were generated with immunoSEQ multiplex PCR, while TCRdb's copy carries only in-frame clones and drops some. In the table there are under 70,000 clones, around 81% of which are singletons. Germline-derived CDR1 and CDR2 are SGHRS and YFSETQ. This CDR3 is 15 amino acids long. Trimming took off 3 bases at V and 7 bases at J, with 14 bases between the two ends. The data were taken from a study of OX40 agonist ivuxolimab in advanced cancers. For the study at large: Averaging about 60 years in age, with a range of about 23 to 90, the cohort was more than 75% male. Patients achieving partial responses numbered three: one hepatocellular carcinoma case and two cutaneous melanoma cases. General study findings and limits: Compared with others, partial responders at 0.1-3.0 mg/kg displayed clonal expansion among the lowest. On average, a greater number of expanded clones characterised CD8+ T cells relative to CD4+.

The chain joins TRBV5-1 to TRBJ1-6; D uncertain. Source: CD4+ or CD8+ T cells sorted from blood, taken in a trial of the OX40 agonist ivuxolimab. This TCR came from an adult with an advanced solid tumor such as melanoma, head and neck, liver or kidney cancer. CDR3 sequence reads: CASSSYRHGNSPLHF. In DNA form, the CDR3 reads TGCGCCAGCAGCTCTTACCGACACGGAAATTCACCCCTCCACTTT.